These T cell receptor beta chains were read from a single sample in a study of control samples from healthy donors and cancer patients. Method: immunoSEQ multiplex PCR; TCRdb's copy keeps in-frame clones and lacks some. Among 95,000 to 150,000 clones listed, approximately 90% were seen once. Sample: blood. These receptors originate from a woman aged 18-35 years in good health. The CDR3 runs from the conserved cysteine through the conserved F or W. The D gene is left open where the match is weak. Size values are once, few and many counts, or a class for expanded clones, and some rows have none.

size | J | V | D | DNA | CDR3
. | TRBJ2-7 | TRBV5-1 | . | TGCGCCAGCAGCCAAGGACAAGGGTTCTCCTACGAGCAGTACTTC | CASSQGQGFSYEQYF
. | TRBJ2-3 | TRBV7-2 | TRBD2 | TGTGCCAGCAGCTTACCCAGCGGGGGGGATACGCAGTATTTT | CASSLPSGGDTQYF
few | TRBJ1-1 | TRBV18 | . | TGTGCCAGCTCCCACGGAGGGGACATTCGGAACACTGAAGCTTTCTTT | CASSHGGDIRNTEAFF
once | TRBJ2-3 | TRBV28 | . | TGTGCCAGCAGTTTTTCTAGCACAGATACGCAGTATTTT | CASSFSSTDTQYF
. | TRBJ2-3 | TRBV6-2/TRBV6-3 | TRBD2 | TGTGCCAGCAGTTACGCGGGAGGGTACCTAACCAGACAGTATTTT | CASSYAGGYLTRQYF
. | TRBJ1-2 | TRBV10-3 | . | TGTGCCATCAGTAGACAGGCCAACCCCCACTATGGCTACACCTTC | CAISRQANPHYGYTF
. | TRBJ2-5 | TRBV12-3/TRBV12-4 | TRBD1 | TGTGCCAGCAGCCTGGACAGGTCGGGTTCGTACTTC | CASSLDRSGSYF
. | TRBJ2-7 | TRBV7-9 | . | TGTGCCAGCAGTCGCGAGCTTGATACCTACGAGCAGTACTTC | CASSRELDTYEQYF
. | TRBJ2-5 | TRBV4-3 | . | TGCGCCAGCAGCCAAGAGGGAATCCAAGAGACCCAGTACTTC | CASSQEGIQETQYF
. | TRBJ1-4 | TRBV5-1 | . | TGCGCCAGCAGCCCAGCACAAGGGAATGAAAAACTGTTTTTT | CASSPAQGNEKLFF